This T cell receptor (beta chain) comes out of a study of blood T cell repertoires in COVID-19. Study context: Acute and convalescent COVID-19 specimens originated in the United States, Italy and Spain. Sample material is recorded as cDNA or gDNA derived from T cells, B-cell-depleted T cells, or PBMCs.

Authors' data handling: Nucleated cell number was recorded as an estimate derived from reference gene primer amplification. Produced via immunoSEQ multiplex PCR; TCRdb's table is partial and in-frame only. Clone size and V and J calls were adopted from that table, with D and trimming inferred from the DNA. This table has some 100,000 clones, approximately 90% appearing once. In its sample, this clone was seen once. The ends lost 3 bases at V and 7 bases at J; junction bases unmatched: 6. This CDR3 region has 15 residues. CDR1 and CDR2 from the germline V gene are MDHEN and SYDVKM. V gene TRBV28 combines with J gene TRBJ1-4, with 9 bases matching TRBD1. The clonotype was recovered from a woman of 80 years or more with active COVID-19. Sequencing was carried out using peripheral blood. The CDR3 here is CASSFWTGEGEKLFF. The CDR3 DNA is TGTGCCAGCAGTTTCTGGACAGGGGAAGGTGAAAAACTGTTTTTT.